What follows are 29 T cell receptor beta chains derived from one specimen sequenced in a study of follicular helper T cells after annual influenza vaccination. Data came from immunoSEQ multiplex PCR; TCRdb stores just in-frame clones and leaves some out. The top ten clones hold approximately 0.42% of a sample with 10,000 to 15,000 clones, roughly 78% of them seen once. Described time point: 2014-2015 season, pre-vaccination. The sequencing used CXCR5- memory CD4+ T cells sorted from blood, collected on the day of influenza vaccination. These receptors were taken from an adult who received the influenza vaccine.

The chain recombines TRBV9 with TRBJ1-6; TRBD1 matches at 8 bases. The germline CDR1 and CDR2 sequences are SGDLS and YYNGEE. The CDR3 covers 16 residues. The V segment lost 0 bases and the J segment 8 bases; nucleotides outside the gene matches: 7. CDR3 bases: TGTGCCAGCAGCGTAGCCCCAGGGGGCGCGGATTCACCCCTCCACTTT. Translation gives CASSVAPGGADSPLHF.

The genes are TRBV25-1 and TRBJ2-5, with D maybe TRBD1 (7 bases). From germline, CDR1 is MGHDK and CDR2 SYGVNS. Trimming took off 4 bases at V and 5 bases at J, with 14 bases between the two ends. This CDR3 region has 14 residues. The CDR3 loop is CASSVPGGRETQYF. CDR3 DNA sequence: TGTGCCAGCAGTGTCCCAGGGGGGAGGGAGACCCAGTACTTC.

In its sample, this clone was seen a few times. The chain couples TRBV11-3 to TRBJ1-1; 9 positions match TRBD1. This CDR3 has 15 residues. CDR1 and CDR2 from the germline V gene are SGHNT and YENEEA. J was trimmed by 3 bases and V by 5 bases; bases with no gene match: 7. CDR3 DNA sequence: TGTGCCAGCAGCCGTCCCGGGACAGGGTACACTGAAGCTTTCTTT. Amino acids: CASSRPGTGYTEAFF.

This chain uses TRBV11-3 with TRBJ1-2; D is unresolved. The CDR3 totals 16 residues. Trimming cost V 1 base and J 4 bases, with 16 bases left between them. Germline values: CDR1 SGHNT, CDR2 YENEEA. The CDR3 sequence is CASSLAEDWRTYGYTF. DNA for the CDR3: TGTGCCAGCAGCTTAGCTGAGGATTGGCGGACCTATGGCTACACCTTC.

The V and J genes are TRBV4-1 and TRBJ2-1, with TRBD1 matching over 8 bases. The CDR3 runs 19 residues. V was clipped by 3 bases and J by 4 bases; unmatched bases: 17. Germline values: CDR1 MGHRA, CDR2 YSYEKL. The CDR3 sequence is CASSHILVSTGGSYNEQFF. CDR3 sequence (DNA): TGCGCCAGCAGCCATATCCTCGTCTCTACAGGGGGAAGTTACAATGAGCAGTTCTTC.

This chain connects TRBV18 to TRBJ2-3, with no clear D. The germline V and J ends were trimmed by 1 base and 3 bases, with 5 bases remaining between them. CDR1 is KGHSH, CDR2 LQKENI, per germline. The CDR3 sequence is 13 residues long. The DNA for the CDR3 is TGTGCCAGCTCACCACGAGGAACAGATACGCAGTATTTT. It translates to CASSPRGTDTQYF.

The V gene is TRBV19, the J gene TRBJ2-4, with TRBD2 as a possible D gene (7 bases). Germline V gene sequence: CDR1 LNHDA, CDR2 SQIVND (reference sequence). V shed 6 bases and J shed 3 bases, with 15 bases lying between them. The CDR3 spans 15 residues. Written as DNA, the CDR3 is TGTGCCAGTAGCAGTGCGGGGGCCTTCAAAAACATTCAGTACTTC. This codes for CASSSAGAFKNIQYF. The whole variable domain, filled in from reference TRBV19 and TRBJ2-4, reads DGGITQSPKYLFRKEGQNVTLSCEQNLNHDAMYWYRQDPGQGLRLIYYSQIVNDFQKGDIAEGYSVSREKKESFPLTVTSAQKNPTAFYLCASSSAGAFKNIQYFGAGTRLSVL.

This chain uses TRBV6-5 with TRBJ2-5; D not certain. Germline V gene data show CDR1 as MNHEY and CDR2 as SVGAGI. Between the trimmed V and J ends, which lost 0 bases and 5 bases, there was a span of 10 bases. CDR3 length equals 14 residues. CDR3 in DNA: TGTGCCAGCAGTTACTCGTCCTACTTGGAGACCCAGTACTTC. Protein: CASSYSSYLETQYF.

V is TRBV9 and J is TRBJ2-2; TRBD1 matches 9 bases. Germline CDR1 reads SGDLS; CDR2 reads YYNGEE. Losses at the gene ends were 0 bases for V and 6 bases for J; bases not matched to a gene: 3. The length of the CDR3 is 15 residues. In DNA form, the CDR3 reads TGTGCCAGCAGCGTAGAGGGACAGGGCCCCGGGGAGCTGTTTTTT. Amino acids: CASSVEGQGPGELFF.

DNA for the CDR3: TGTGCCAGCAGTGGGAACAGACCCACAGATACGCAGTATTTT. It yields the protein CASSGNRPTDTQYF. J is TRBJ2-3 and V is TRBV6-6; D gene uncertain. Deletions cut 5 bases from V and 2 bases from J, with 11 bases between. Germline CDR1 reads MNHNY; CDR2 reads SVGAGI (reference sequence). This CDR3 is 14 amino acids long.

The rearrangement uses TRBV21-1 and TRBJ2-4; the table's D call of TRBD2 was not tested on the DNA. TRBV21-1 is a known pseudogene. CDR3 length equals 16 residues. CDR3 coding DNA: TGTGCCAGCACCGGGGTTATTGGCCTAGCCAAAAACATTCAGTACTTC. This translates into CASTGVIGLAKNIQYF.

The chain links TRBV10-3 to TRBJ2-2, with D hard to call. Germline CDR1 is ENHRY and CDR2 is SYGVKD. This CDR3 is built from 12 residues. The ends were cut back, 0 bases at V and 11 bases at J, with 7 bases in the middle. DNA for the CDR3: TGTGCCATCAGTGAGTCGTCATCCGAGCTGTTTTTT. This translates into CAISESSSELFF.

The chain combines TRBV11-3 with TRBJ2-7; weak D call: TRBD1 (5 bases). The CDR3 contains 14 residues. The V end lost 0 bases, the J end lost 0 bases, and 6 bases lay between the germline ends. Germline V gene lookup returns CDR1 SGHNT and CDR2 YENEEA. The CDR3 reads CASSLEGDSYEQYF. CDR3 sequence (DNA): TGTGCCAGCAGCTTAGAAGGGGACTCCTACGAGCAGTACTTC.

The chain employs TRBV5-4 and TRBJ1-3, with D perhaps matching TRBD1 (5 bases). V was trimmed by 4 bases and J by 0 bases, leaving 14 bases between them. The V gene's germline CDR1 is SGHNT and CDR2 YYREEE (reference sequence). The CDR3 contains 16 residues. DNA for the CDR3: TGTGCCAGCAGCAGGGGACTCCTGAGCTCTGGAAACACCATATATTTT. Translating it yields CASSRGLLSSGNTIYF. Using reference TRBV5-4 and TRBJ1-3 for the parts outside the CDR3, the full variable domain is ETGVTQSPTHLIKTRGQQVTLRCSSQSGHNTVSWYQQALGQGPQFIFQYYREEENGRGNFPPRFSGLQFPNYSSELNVNALELDDSALYLCASSRGLLSSGNTIYFGEGSWLTVV.

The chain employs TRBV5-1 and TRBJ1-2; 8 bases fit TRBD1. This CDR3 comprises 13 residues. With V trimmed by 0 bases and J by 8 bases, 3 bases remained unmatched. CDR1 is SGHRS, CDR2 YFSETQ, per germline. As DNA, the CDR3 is TGCGCCAGCAGCTTGGGCGACAGGGGCGGCTACACCTTC. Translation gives CASSLGDRGGYTF.

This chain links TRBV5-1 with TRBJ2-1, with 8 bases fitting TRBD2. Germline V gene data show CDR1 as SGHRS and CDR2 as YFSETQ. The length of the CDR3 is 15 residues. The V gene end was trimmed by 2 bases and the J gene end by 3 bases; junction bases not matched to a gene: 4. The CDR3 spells CASSFGGAGYNEQFF. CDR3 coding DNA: TGCGCCAGCAGCTTCGGGGGGGCCGGCTACAATGAGCAGTTCTTC.

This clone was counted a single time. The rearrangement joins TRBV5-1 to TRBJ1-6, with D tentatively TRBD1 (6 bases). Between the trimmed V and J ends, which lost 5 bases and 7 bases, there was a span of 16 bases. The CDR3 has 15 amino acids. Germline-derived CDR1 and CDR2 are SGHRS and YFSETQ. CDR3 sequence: CASRRDGTGNSPLHF. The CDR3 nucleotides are TGCGCCAGCAGGCGGGACGGTACAGGGAATTCACCCCTCCACTTT.

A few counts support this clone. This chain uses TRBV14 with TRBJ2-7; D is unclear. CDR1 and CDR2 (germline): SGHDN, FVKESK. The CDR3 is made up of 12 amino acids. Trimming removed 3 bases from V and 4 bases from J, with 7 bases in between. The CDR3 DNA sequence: TGTGCCAGCAGCCACAGCCGATACGAGCAGTACTTC. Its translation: CASSHSRYEQYF. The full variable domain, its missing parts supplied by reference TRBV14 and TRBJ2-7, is EAGVTQFPSHSVIEKGQTVTLRCDPISGHDNLYWYRRVMGKEIKFLLHFVKESKQDESGMPNNRFLAERTGGTYSTLKVQPAELEDSGVYFCASSHSRYEQYFGPGTRLTVT.

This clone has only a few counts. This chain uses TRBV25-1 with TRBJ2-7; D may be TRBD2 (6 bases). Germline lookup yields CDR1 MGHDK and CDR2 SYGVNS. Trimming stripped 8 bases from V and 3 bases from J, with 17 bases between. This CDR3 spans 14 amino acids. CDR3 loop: CASGKLGGVYEQYF. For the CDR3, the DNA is TGTGCCAGCGGGAAACTAGGCGGGGTCTACGAGCAGTACTTC.

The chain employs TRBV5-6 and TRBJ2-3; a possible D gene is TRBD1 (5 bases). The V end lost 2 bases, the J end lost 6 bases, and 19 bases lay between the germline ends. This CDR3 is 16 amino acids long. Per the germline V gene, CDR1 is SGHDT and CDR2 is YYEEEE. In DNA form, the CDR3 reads TGTGCCAGCAGCTTAAGGTATCAGGGATCGGCGGATACGCAGTATTTT. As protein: CASSLRYQGSADTQYF.

The CDR3, as DNA: TGTGCCAGCAGTTTCGGGACGGGTGGAAACACCATATATTTT. It translates to CASSFGTGGNTIYF. V is TRBV28 and J is TRBJ1-3; D possibly corresponds to TRBD1 (5 bases). Per the germline V gene, CDR1 is MDHEN and CDR2 is SYDVKM. Trimming pared 3 bases from V and 3 bases from J, leaving 9 bases between. This CDR3 has 14 residues.

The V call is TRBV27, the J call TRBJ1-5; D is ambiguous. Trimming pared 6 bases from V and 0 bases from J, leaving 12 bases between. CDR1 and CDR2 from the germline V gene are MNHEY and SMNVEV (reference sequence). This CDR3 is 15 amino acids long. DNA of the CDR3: TGTGCCAGCAGGGCGGAAGGGTATAGCAATCAGCCCCAGCATTTT. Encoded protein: CASRAEGYSNQPQHF.

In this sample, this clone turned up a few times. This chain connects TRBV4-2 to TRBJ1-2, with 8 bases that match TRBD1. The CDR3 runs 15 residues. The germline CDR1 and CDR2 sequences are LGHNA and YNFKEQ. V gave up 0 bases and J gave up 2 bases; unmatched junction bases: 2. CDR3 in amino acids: CASSQDDRGNYGYTF. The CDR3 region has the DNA TGTGCCAGCAGCCAAGATGACAGGGGAAACTATGGCTACACCTTC.

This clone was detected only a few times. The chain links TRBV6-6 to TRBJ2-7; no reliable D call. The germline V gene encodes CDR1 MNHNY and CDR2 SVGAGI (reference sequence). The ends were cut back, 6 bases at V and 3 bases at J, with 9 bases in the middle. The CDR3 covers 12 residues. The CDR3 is CASSATYYEQYF. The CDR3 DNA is TGTGCCAGCAGCGCCACATACTACGAGCAGTACTTC.

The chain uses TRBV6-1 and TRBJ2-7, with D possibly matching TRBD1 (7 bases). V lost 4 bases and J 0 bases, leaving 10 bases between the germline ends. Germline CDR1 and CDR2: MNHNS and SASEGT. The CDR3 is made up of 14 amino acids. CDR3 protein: CASSGQGGSYEQYF. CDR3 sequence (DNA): TGTGCCAGCAGTGGACAGGGAGGCTCCTACGAGCAGTACTTC.

CDR3 sequence reads: CASRNRVHEQYF. The CDR3 DNA is TGTGCCAGCAGGAACAGGGTCCACGAGCAGTACTTC. V and J are TRBV6-5 and TRBJ2-7; tentative D call: TRBD1 (6 bases). This CDR3 spans 12 amino acids. CDR1 and CDR2 (germline): MNHEY, SVGAGI. V was clipped by 6 bases and J by 5 bases, with 11 bases between them.

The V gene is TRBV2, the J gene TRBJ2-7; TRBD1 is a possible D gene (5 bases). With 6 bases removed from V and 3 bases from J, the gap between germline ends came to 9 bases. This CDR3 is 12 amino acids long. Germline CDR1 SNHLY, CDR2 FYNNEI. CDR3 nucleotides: TGTGCCAGCAGCCTCCAGGGCTACGAGCAGTACTTC. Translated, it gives CASSLQGYEQYF.

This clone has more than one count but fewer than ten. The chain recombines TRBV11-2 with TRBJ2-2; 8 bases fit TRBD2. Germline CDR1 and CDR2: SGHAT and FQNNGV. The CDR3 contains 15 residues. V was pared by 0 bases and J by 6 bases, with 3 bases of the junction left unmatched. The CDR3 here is CASSLETSAAGELFF. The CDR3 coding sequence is TGTGCCAGCAGCTTAGAGACTAGCGCTGCCGGGGAGCTGTTTTTT.

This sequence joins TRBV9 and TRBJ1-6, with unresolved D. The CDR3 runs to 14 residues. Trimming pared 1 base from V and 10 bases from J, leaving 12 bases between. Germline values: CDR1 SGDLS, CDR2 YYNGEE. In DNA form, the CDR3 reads TGTGCCAGCAGCGTACGGGGAATGGAATCACCCCTCCACTTT. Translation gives CASSVRGMESPLHF.